Listed here are 28 T cell receptor beta chains from one sample, sequenced in a study of human T cells and chemical hapten exposure (dated by TCRdb to the early 2020s). The library was generated by RACE. Sequencing was performed on a NextSeq 500. TCRdb reworked the public reads: Q25 trimming with fastp, MiXCR clone assembly, productive beta chains retained. Rows matching on CDR3 protein sequence are summarized as one entry with the most common DNA and genes. In all, the sample holds roughly 94,000 distinct CDR3 sequences, and about a tenth of those were seen once. The ten largest clonotypes hold more than 2% of the sample. The sample's time point, from its label and the paper: patch test 2, 6 weeks after DPC sensitization. Interpreted using the paper, the treatment or condition label stands for: therapeutic diphenylcyclopropenone sensitization with weekly scalp DPC. The sequencing here drew on whole blood, taken in connection with sensitization to the hapten diphenylcyclopropenone (DPC). Receptors were obtained from a middle-aged woman with alopecia areata. Some clones in this sample may be carry-over from other donors' samples.

This clonotype was observed many times. The chain couples TRBV6-1 to TRBJ2-2, with D possibly being TRBD1 or TRBD2 (5 bases each). V lost 8 bases, J lost 4 bases, and 14 bases lay in between. The CDR3 is made up of 14 amino acids. From germline, CDR1 is MNHNS and CDR2 SASEGT. The CDR3 DNA reads as TGTGCCAGCTCCCGGGACCGGAGCACCGGGGAGCTGTTTTTT. Its protein product is CASSRDRSTGELFF.

This clonotype has a count of ten or more. The J gene is TRBJ2-3, the V gene TRBV3-1, with D possibly being TRBD1 (6 bases). Germline V gene data show CDR1 as LGHDT and CDR2 as YNNKEL (reference sequence). Trimming removed 3 bases at V and 2 bases at J, with 18 bases between. The length of the CDR3 is 17 residues. This CDR3 reads CASSQPGGGQTTDTQYF. For the CDR3, the DNA is TGTGCCAGCAGCCAGCCTGGGGGCGGCCAGACCACAGATACGCAGTATTTT.

J is TRBJ1-5 and V is TRBV5-1; 9 bases agree with TRBD1. Germline CDR1 is SGHRS and CDR2 is YFSETQ. CDR3 size: 15 residues. Trimming took 0 bases from V and 7 from J; bases not matched to a gene: 5. CDR3 protein: CASSLEGQGGQPQHF. CDR3 nucleotides: TGCGCCAGCAGCTTGGAGGGACAGGGAGGACAGCCCCAGCATTTT.

There are many counts of this clonotype. This chain uses TRBV6-2 or TRBV6-3 with TRBJ2-7, with TRBD2 identical over 7 bases. Germline values: CDR1 MNHEY, CDR2 SVGEGT. This CDR3 is 15 amino acids long. V lost 2 bases to trimming and J lost 0 bases; unmatched junction nucleotides: 4. The CDR3 is CASSYLSGLSYEQYF. CDR3 coding DNA: TGTGCCAGCAGTTACCTTAGCGGGCTCTCCTACGAGCAGTACTTC.

This clonotype was found many times. This chain joins TRBV29-1 and TRBJ2-2, with D possibly being TRBD1 (5 bases). CDR3 length: 12 residues. Trimming shortened V by 6 bases and J by 1 base, and 6 bases separated the two germline ends. Germline CDR1 is SQVTM and CDR2 is ANQGSEA. The CDR3 sequence is CSVTGNTGELFF. The CDR3 DNA sequence: TGCAGCGTCACAGGGAACACCGGGGAGCTGTTTTTT.

The chain couples TRBV7-6 to TRBJ2-2; TRBD1 agrees at 7 bases. V dropped 1 base and J dropped 3; count of bases not matched to a gene: 11. The germline gives CDR1 SGHVS, CDR2 FNYEAQ. This CDR3 region has 18 residues. CDR3 nucleotides: TGTGCCAGCAGCTTAGTCGACAGGGCGAGGGTCGACACCGGGGAGCTGTTTTTT. Translating gives CASSLVDRARVDTGELFF.

In its sample, this clonotype was seen many times. This chain uses TRBV6-5 with TRBJ2-3; 8 nucleotides agree with TRBD1. The germline V gene encodes CDR1 MNHEY and CDR2 SVGAGI. The CDR3 is 15 amino acids. The junction had 7 bases not matched to a gene; V was cut back by 5 bases and J by 3 bases. The CDR3 DNA is TGTGCCAGCAGTCCCCAGGGGGCGAAAACAGATACGCAGTATTTT. It codes for CASSPQGAKTDTQYF.

Note on this clonotype: At one of its ends the junction is not consistent with the germline gene, which may arise from a read error. The V and J genes are TRBV7-7 and TRBJ2-3, with unresolved D. The CDR3 spans 12 residues. CDR1 is SSHAT and CDR2 is FNYEAQ in the germline V gene (reference sequence). DNA of the CDR3: TGTGCTAGCAGCTTAGATGGAGATACGCAGTATTTT. Translation gives CASSLDGDTQYF.

A few counts support this clonotype. The chain joins TRBV5-8 to TRBJ2-5; weak D call: TRBD2 (6 bases). Germline assignment: CDR1 SGHTS and CDR2 YDEGEE. The CDR3 contains 14 residues. The V end lost 2 bases, the J end lost 2 bases, and 10 bases lay between the germline ends. CDR3 amino acids: CASSFGRIQETQYF. Written as DNA, the CDR3 is TGTGCCAGCAGCTTTGGGAGGATTCAAGAGACCCAGTACTTC.

Many counts were recorded for this clonotype. At one boundary the junction diverges from the germline segment, which might be a read error. This chain connects TRBV7-7 to TRBJ2-5, with D unresolved. The CDR3 sequence is 12 residues long. Germline V lookup: CDR1 SSHAT, CDR2 FNYEAQ (reference sequence). The CDR3 sequence is CASSDGRQTQYF. The CDR3 DNA sequence: TGTGCTAGCAGCGATGGACGGCAGACCCAGTACTTC.

This clonotype turned up a few times. This chain joins TRBV6-5 and TRBJ2-5, with D uncertain. Per the germline V gene, CDR1 is MNHEY and CDR2 is SVGAGI. With 2 bases removed from V and 7 bases from J, the gap between germline ends came to 14 bases. The CDR3 loop spans 14 amino acids. The CDR3: CASSYDPWGGTQYF. For the CDR3, the DNA is TGTGCCAGCAGTTACGACCCTTGGGGTGGGACCCAGTACTTC.

This clonotype was recorded many times. V usage is TRBV18 and J usage is TRBJ2-2; no definite D call. The ends were cut back, 2 bases at V and 7 bases at J, with 8 bases in the middle. The CDR3 is 13 amino acids. The germline gives CDR1 KGHSH, CDR2 LQKENI. The CDR3 DNA reads TGTGCCAGCTCACCAGGCCGGAACGGGGAGCTGTTTTTT. Translating it yields CASSPGRNGELFF.

This clonotype was seen many times. The CDR3 nucleotides are TGTGCCAGCCTACCCGGGACAACCACAGATACGCAGTATTTT. Protein sequence: CASLPGTTTDTQYF. This chain uses TRBV28 with TRBJ2-3; TRBD1 is a possible D gene (6 bases). The CDR3 extends over 14 amino acids. V lost 8 bases to trimming and J lost 2 bases, with 14 bases between them. Per the germline V gene, CDR1 is MDHEN and CDR2 is SYDVKM. The full variable domain, its missing parts supplied by reference TRBV28 and TRBJ2-3, is DVKVTQSSRYLVKRTGEKVFLECVQDMDHENMFWYRQDPGLGLRLIYFSYDVKMKEKGDIPEGYSVSREKKERFSLILESASTNQTSMYLCASLPGTTTDTQYFGPGTRLTVL.

This clonotype was detected only a few times. This chain joins TRBV9 and TRBJ2-7; 7 bases are a match to TRBD2. Per germline, CDR1 SGDLS and CDR2 YYNGEE. Trimming took 0 bases from V and 2 from J; bases not matched to a gene: 5. The CDR3 runs to 15 residues. CDR3 nucleotides: TGTGCCAGCAGCGTAGGAGGGAGGGCCCCCTACGAGCAGTACTTC. Translation: CASSVGGRAPYEQYF. Full variable domain (rest looked up from reference TRBV9 and TRBJ2-7): DSGVTQTPKHLITATGQRVTLRCSPRSGDLSVYWYQQSLDQGLQFLIQYYNGEERAKGNILERFSAQQFPDLHSELNLSSLELGDSALYFCASSVGGRAPYEQYFGPGTRLTVT.

This clonotype was seen a few times. The V gene is TRBV7-9, the J gene TRBJ2-7; D is possibly TRBD2 (6 bases). Trimming stripped 3 bases from V and 3 bases from J, with 15 bases between. Germline CDR1 is SEHNR and CDR2 is FQNEAQ (reference sequence). The CDR3 extends over 15 amino acids. The CDR3 is CASSLAGGTVYEQYF. The CDR3 DNA follows: TGTGCCAGCAGCTTGGCTGGCGGGACCGTCTACGAGCAGTACTTC.

The V and J genes are TRBV3-1 and TRBJ2-1, with D hard to call. CDR3 length: 12 residues. CDR1 and CDR2 (germline): LGHDT, YNNKEL (reference sequence). V shed 1 base and J shed 8 bases, with 6 bases lying between them. The CDR3 is CASSQGVDEQFF. CDR3 bases: TGTGCCAGCAGCCAAGGGGTCGATGAGCAGTTCTTC.

This clonotype turned up a few times. Relative to the germline gene, one junction end is altered; a read error may explain this. The chain has TRBV12-3 or TRBV12-4 and TRBJ2-1; 14 nucleotides match TRBD2. The CDR3 sequence is 15 residues long. The DNA for the CDR3 is TGTGCCAGCAGTAATGGACTAGCGGGAGGAGGTGAGCAGTTATTC. Protein product: CASSNGLAGGGEQLF.

The table lists this clonotype with many counts. The chain is built from TRBV5-1 and TRBJ2-3; D tentatively reads TRBD1 or TRBD2 (6 bases each). Trimming cost V 5 bases and J 0 bases, with 13 bases left between them. Germline CDR1 SGHRS, CDR2 YFSETQ. The CDR3 runs 15 residues. CDR3 sequence: CASRMGGYSTDTQYF. The DNA for the CDR3 is TGCGCCAGCAGAATGGGGGGCTACAGCACAGATACGCAGTATTTT.

This clonotype turned up a few times. The chain uses TRBV28 and TRBJ2-6, with 7 bases lining up with TRBD2. There are 15 residues in the CDR3. J was trimmed by 2 bases and V by 3 bases; bases with no gene match: 1. Germline V lookup: CDR1 MDHEN, CDR2 SYDVKM. In DNA form, the CDR3 reads TGTGCCAGCAGTTTCGCGGGGGCTGGGGCCAACGTCCTGACTTTC. Translation gives CASSFAGAGANVLTF.

Here the CDR3 reads CATSLSGANVLTF. CDR3 sequence (DNA): TGTGCCACCAGTCTATCTGGGGCCAACGTCCTGACTTTC. The rearrangement uses TRBV24-1 and TRBJ2-6; D not certain. Trimming took 6 bases from V and 1 from J, leaving 3 bases between them. This CDR3 has 13 amino acids. CDR1 is KGHDR, CDR2 SFDVKD, per germline.

Only a few counts were recorded for this clonotype. This chain joins TRBV7-9 and TRBJ1-5, with TRBD1 as a possible D gene (6 bases). The CDR3 extends over 13 amino acids. V lost 7 bases, J lost 7 bases, and 14 bases lay in between. Per germline, CDR1 SEHNR and CDR2 FQNEAQ (reference sequence). The DNA for the CDR3 is TGTGCCAGCACCTCAGGGGAGGGACAGCCCCAGCATTTT. Amino acids: CASTSGEGQPQHF.

The chain combines TRBV6-2 or TRBV6-3 with TRBJ1-1, with 7 bases fitting TRBD1. Germline assignment: CDR1 MNHEY and CDR2 SVGEGT. J lost 1 base, V lost 2 bases, and 4 bases had no gene match. This CDR3 spans 15 amino acids. In nucleotides, the CDR3 is TGTGCCAGCAGTTACGGCGGGACAGCGAACACTGAAGCTTTCTTT. Protein product: CASSYGGTANTEAFF.

This clonotype was observed at least ten times. The gene calls are TRBV18 and TRBJ1-1; D unclear. Trimming took off 1 base at V and 0 bases at J, with 9 bases between the two ends. This CDR3 is built from 15 residues. CDR1 is KGHSH and CDR2 is LQKENI in the germline V gene. In nucleotides, the CDR3 is TGTGCCAGCTCACCACAGGGCCCCCTGAACACTGAAGCTTTCTTT. Protein: CASSPQGPLNTEAFF.

This clonotype was seen many times. The chain employs TRBV4-3 and TRBJ2-3; 10 bases match TRBD2. The V segment lost 4 bases and the J segment 2 bases; nucleotides outside the gene matches: 3. Germline CDR1 LGHNA, CDR2 YSLEER. The CDR3 has 15 amino acids. The DNA of the CDR3 is TGCGCCAGCAGCCGAACTAGCGGGAACACAGATACGCAGTATTTT. Translating gives CASSRTSGNTDTQYF.

In this sample, this clonotype turned up a few times. This rearrangement joins TRBV29-1 to TRBJ1-5, with TRBD1 matching 8 bases. With 4 bases clipped from V and 7 bases from J, the junction kept 6 bases outside the gene matches. Germline V gives CDR1 SQVTM, CDR2 ANQGSEA. The CDR3 is 13 residues long. CDR3 sequence: CSVAGGLRQPQHF. Here the CDR3 DNA reads TGCAGCGTTGCAGGGGGCCTCAGGCAGCCCCAGCATTTT.

Written as DNA, the CDR3 is TGTGCCAGCAGCTTAGAGGAGCTGGGTGAGCAGTTCTTC. Its protein is CASSLEELGEQFF. The genes are TRBV11-3 and TRBJ2-1; D is undetermined. The CDR3 runs to 13 residues. The germline V gene encodes CDR1 SGHNT and CDR2 YENEEA. V was shortened by 0 bases and J by 9 bases, with 9 bases between the two germline ends.

The rearrangement uses TRBV12-3 or TRBV12-4 and TRBJ2-5; TRBD1 or TRBD2 may be the D gene (5 bases each). CDR3 length: 12 residues. Trimming left V 3 bases short and J 5 bases short, with 7 bases between. The CDR3 DNA follows: TGTGCCAGCAGTTTCGAGGGGGAGACCCAGTACTTC. It is translated as CASSFEGETQYF.

The chain carries TRBV20-1 and TRBJ2-3; a possible D gene is TRBD1 (6 bases). V was trimmed by 0 bases and J by 6 bases, leaving 13 bases between them. The germline CDR1 and CDR2 sequences are DFQATT and SNEGSKA (reference sequence). The length of the CDR3 is 14 residues. CDR3 loop: CSARDLARGDTQYF. The DNA of the CDR3 is TGCAGTGCTAGAGATCTGGCCAGGGGTGATACGCAGTATTTT.